This T cell receptor beta chain emerged from a study of cytotoxic CD8 clonotypes in ibrutinib-treated CLL. Overall study context: Among the patients, about a dozen presented as relapsed/refractory and about 14 as treatment-naive; 17 to 18 showed unmutated IGHV. Among the samples, the mean was approximately 250,000 productive templates and 85,000 to 100,000 productive rearrangements. Study conclusions and caveats: The study found baseline clonality above age-matched healthy donors, tracking circulating CD8+ T-cell counts.

Notes on this clone: Antigen unknown.

The length of the CDR3 is 15 residues. Losses at the gene ends were 3 bases for V and 5 bases for J; bases not matched to a gene: 10. The V gene's germline CDR1 is SGHTS and CDR2 YDEGEE. Assay used: immunoSEQ multiplex PCR; TCRdb lists only in-frame clones, some missing. The sample has tens of thousands of clones, roughly 50% seen once. This chain joins TRBV5-8 and TRBJ2-7; 8 bases match TRBD1. The sequencing used PBMCs, collected after 24 months of ibrutinib treatment. This clonotype was sampled from a human donor with chronic lymphocytic leukemia. The CDR3 reads CASSYRGVISNEQYV. DNA for the CDR3: TGTGCCAGCAGCTACAGGGGGGTAATCTCGAACGAGCAGTACGTC.